These 29 T cell receptor beta chains share one sample of origin, sequenced in a study of response to subunit inactivated influenza vaccine. TCRdb re-derived calls from the RT-PCR reads in MiXCR, one entry per CDR3 protein. Here the sample spans around 500,000 distinct CDR3 sequences, roughly 9.8% being singletons. Sample: PBMCs from blood, taken around seven weeks after vaccination. The receptors were sampled from a man aged 50-59 years who received an inactivated influenza vaccine.

This clonotype was found many times. The chain recombines TRBV13 with TRBJ2-1; the D call may be TRBD1 or TRBD2 (6 bases each). CDR3 length: 15 amino acids. CDR1 is PRHDT, CDR2 FYEKMQ, per germline (reference sequence). V lost 6 bases and J lost 2, with 14 bases in between. The CDR3 coding sequence is TGTGCCAGCAGAGGGGGGACACAACCCTACAATGAGCAGTTCTTC. Translated: CASRGGTQPYNEQFF.

This clonotype was counted at least ten times. The chain recombines TRBV24-1 with TRBJ2-1; no definite D call. Germline V gene data show CDR1 as KGHDR and CDR2 as SFDVKD. Trimming took 9 bases from V and 0 from J, leaving 5 bases between them. The CDR3 spans 12 residues. CDR3 in amino acids: CATLSSYNEQFF. For the CDR3, the DNA is TGTGCCACCCTCAGCTCCTACAATGAGCAGTTCTTC.

The sample holds many counts of this clonotype. The chain has TRBV29-1 and TRBJ2-7, with 10 bases that match TRBD1. The CDR3 has 13 amino acids. The germline V gene encodes CDR1 SQVTM and CDR2 ANQGSEA. V lost 7 bases, J lost 4 bases, and 7 bases stayed unmatched. The CDR3 sequence: CSAGDRGFYEQYF. CDR3 coding DNA: TGCAGCGCCGGGGACAGGGGTTTTTACGAGCAGTACTTC.

This clonotype has only a few counts. The chain combines TRBV6-5 with TRBJ1-4, with a tentative D call TRBD1 (6 bases). Germline loops: CDR1 MNHEY, CDR2 SVGAGI. This CDR3 comprises 14 residues. V was cut by 2 bases and J by 7 bases, with 11 bases left in between. CDR3 loop: CASSYQGRGEKLFF. The DNA for the CDR3 is TGTGCCAGCAGTTACCAGGGGAGAGGTGAAAAACTGTTTTTT.

This clonotype was counted a few times. The rearrangement joins TRBV24-1 to TRBJ1-1; unclear D gene. Germline CDR1 and CDR2: KGHDR and SFDVKD. The ends were cut back, 9 bases at V and 3 bases at J, with 16 bases in the middle. There are 14 residues in the CDR3. As DNA, the CDR3 is TGTGCCACCCCAAGTCCGGGTAAGGACACTGAAGCTTTCTTT. As protein: CATPSPGKDTEAFF.

This clonotype was counted only a few times. The V and J genes are TRBV4-2 and TRBJ1-6, with D possibly matching TRBD1 (5 bases). Germline V gene lookup returns CDR1 LGHNA and CDR2 YNFKEQ. This CDR3 contains 16 residues. V gave up 4 bases and J gave up 6 bases, with 16 bases separating them. This CDR3 reads CASSPQTGGGNSPLHF. The CDR3, as DNA: TGTGCCAGCAGCCCCCAGACGGGGGGTGGTAATTCACCCCTCCACTTT.

This clonotype appeared a few times. The DNA of the CDR3 is TGTGCCATCAGTAAGCCACCGGGACTAGCTTCCGCTGAGCAGTTCTTC. Its protein is CAISKPPGLASAEQFF. The chain has TRBV10-3 and TRBJ2-1, with 9 bases lining up with TRBD2. This CDR3 has 16 amino acids. J lost 9 bases, V lost 5 bases, and 14 bases had no gene match. From germline, CDR1 is ENHRY and CDR2 SYGVKD.

In its sample, this clonotype was seen many times. The chain employs TRBV20-1 and TRBJ1-1; D is perhaps TRBD1 (5 bases). This CDR3 comprises 14 residues. V lost 1 base and J 4 bases, leaving 13 bases between the germline ends. Per germline, CDR1 DFQATT and CDR2 SNEGSKA (reference sequence). This CDR3 is CSARGPQAVTEAFF. CDR3 in DNA: TGCAGTGCTAGAGGTCCACAGGCGGTCACTGAAGCTTTCTTT.

This clonotype was picked up many times. The chain employs TRBV5-1 and TRBJ2-7; D ambiguous. CDR1 and CDR2 from the germline V gene are SGHRS and YFSETQ. V was clipped by 6 bases and J by 1 base, with 11 bases between them. This CDR3 spans 13 amino acids. The CDR3 region is CASTVDTSYEQYF. DNA of the CDR3: TGCGCCAGCACCGTCGACACTTCCTACGAGCAGTACTTC.

J is TRBJ2-7 and V is TRBV28; 9 nucleotides agree with TRBD2. The CDR3 has 15 amino acids. The V segment lost 5 bases and the J segment 7 bases; nucleotides outside the gene matches: 12. Germline CDR1 MDHEN, CDR2 SYDVKM. The CDR3 nucleotides are TGTGCCAGCAGTCCCGGCGGGAGGGGATACGTGGAGCAGTACTTC. Residues: CASSPGGRGYVEQYF.

This clonotype came up many times. J is TRBJ2-7 and V is TRBV29-1; 10 positions match TRBD1. V shed 4 bases and J 5 bases; nucleotides not matched to a gene: 5. The CDR3 is 13 amino acids. Per germline, CDR1 SQVTM and CDR2 ANQGSEA. CDR3: CSVVGQGVNEQYF. DNA for the CDR3: TGCAGCGTTGTAGGACAGGGGGTAAACGAGCAGTACTTC.

This clonotype was seen repeatedly, ten times or more. J is TRBJ2-1 and V is TRBV5-1, with TRBD1 matching 9 bases. The CDR3 has 16 amino acids. Germline CDR1 is SGHRS and CDR2 is YFSETQ. J lost 4 bases, V lost 1 base, and 6 bases had no gene match. This chain's CDR3 is CASSLTGQGGYNEQFF. Here the CDR3 DNA reads TGCGCCAGCAGCTTGACGGGACAGGGAGGGTACAATGAGCAGTTCTTC.

This chain links TRBV4-1 with TRBJ1-6, with 9 bases aligning to TRBD1. Germline CDR1 is MGHRA and CDR2 is YSYEKL. The CDR3 sequence is 15 residues long. Trimming took 4 bases from V and 9 from J; bases not matched to a gene: 7. The CDR3 region has the DNA TGCGCCAGCAGCCCACCGGGACAGGGAGCTTCACCCCTCCACTTT. Protein sequence: CASSPPGQGASPLHF.

In this sample, this clonotype turned up a few times. This chain uses TRBV5-1 with TRBJ2-1, with D tentatively TRBD2 (5 bases). Germline V gene lookup returns CDR1 SGHRS and CDR2 YFSETQ. The germline V and J ends were trimmed by 1 base and 0 bases, with 11 bases remaining between them. The CDR3 has 16 residues. Here the CDR3 DNA reads TGCGCCAGCAGCTTGAGGGTGGGGAGCTCCTACAATGAGCAGTTCTTC. Protein sequence: CASSLRVGSSYNEQFF.

This clonotype was recorded at least ten times. This chain uses TRBV12-3 or TRBV12-4 with TRBJ2-1; D ambiguous. The CDR3 sequence is 16 residues long. The germline V and J ends were trimmed by 5 bases and 5 bases, with 19 bases remaining between them. CDR3 amino acids: CASSASRPRTHNEQFF. Written as DNA, the CDR3 is TGTGCCAGCAGTGCCTCCCGCCCGAGGACGCACAATGAGCAGTTCTTC.

The J gene is TRBJ2-6, the V gene TRBV10-3; 10 nucleotides align to TRBD1. This CDR3 region has 23 residues. Germline CDR1 is ENHRY and CDR2 is SYGVKD. V lost 5 bases to trimming and J lost 3 bases; unmatched junction nucleotides: 25. CDR3 amino acids: CAISRNLIKLPGTGEVGANVLTF. In nucleotides, the CDR3 is TGTGCCATCAGTAGAAACCTAATAAAGTTACCCGGGACAGGGGAGGTTGGGGCCAACGTCCTGACTTTC.

A few counts support this clonotype. The rearrangement links TRBV11-2 to TRBJ2-2, with D perhaps matching TRBD1 (7 bases). The CDR3 totals 16 residues. CDR1 SGHAT and CDR2 FQNNGV come from the germline V gene. V was shortened by 0 bases and J by 4 bases, with 12 bases between the two germline ends. The CDR3 DNA reads as TGTGCCAGCAGCTTAGATTGGCAGGGGGGCACCGGGGAGCTGTTTTTT. Its translation: CASSLDWQGGTGELFF.

Only a few counts were recorded for this clonotype. This rearrangement joins TRBV25-1 to TRBJ1-5; D gene ambiguous. The V gene lost 0 bases and the J gene lost 1 base, with 4 bases spanning the gap. Per germline, CDR1 MGHDK and CDR2 SYGVNS. CDR3 length: 14 amino acids. Here the CDR3 reads CASSEYLSNQPQHF. Written as DNA, the CDR3 is TGTGCCAGCAGTGAATATCTGAGCAATCAGCCCCAGCATTTT.

This clonotype appeared many times. As DNA, the CDR3 is TGTGCCAGCAGTTTCAGGGGGGCGTACGAGCAGTACTTC. Its protein product is CASSFRGAYEQYF. This chain connects TRBV12-3 or TRBV12-4 to TRBJ2-7; D may be TRBD1 (7 bases). This CDR3 comprises 13 residues. Trimming pared 3 bases from V and 4 bases from J, leaving 10 bases between.

Only a few counts were recorded for this clonotype. This chain links TRBV3-1 with TRBJ2-7; D might be TRBD1 (5 bases). The CDR3 totals 13 residues. Germline V lookup: CDR1 LGHDT, CDR2 YNNKEL (reference sequence). V dropped 5 bases and J dropped 3 bases, with 11 bases sitting between them. CDR3 loop: CASSNRWGYEQYF. The CDR3 DNA is TGTGCCAGCAGCAACAGGTGGGGCTACGAGCAGTACTTC.

The genes are TRBV3-1 and TRBJ1-5; 8 positions match TRBD1. CDR3 size: 16 residues. V shed 3 bases and J 2 bases; nucleotides not matched to a gene: 6. Germline CDR1 is LGHDT and CDR2 is YNNKEL (reference sequence). CDR3 nucleotides: TGTGCCAGCAGCCAGCGCGGACAGGGCCGCAATCAGCCCCAGCATTTT. Translated, it gives CASSQRGQGRNQPQHF.

This clonotype came up a few times. This rearrangement joins TRBV20-1 to TRBJ1-1; 7 bases fit TRBD1. Looked up from germline, CDR1 is DFQATT and CDR2 is SNEGSKA (reference sequence). V was pared by 2 bases and J by 0 bases, with 6 bases of the junction left unmatched. There are 15 residues in the CDR3. The CDR3 DNA follows: TGCAGTGCTAGACCTCGGGACAGCTTGAACACTGAAGCTTTCTTT. Protein product: CSARPRDSLNTEAFF.

CDR3 amino acids: CASSLEGQGNYEQYF. CDR3 DNA sequence: TGTGCCAGCAGCTTAGAGGGACAGGGGAATTACGAGCAGTACTTC. The chain couples TRBV7-6 to TRBJ2-7, with TRBD1 matching 10 bases. CDR3 length equals 15 residues. CDR1 and CDR2 (germline): SGHVS, FNYEAQ. V gave up 1 base and J gave up 4 bases; unmatched junction bases: 4.

This clonotype was observed at least ten times. CDR3 protein: CASSFRLTYEQYF. DNA of the CDR3: TGTGCCAGCAGTTTCAGGTTGACCTACGAGCAGTACTTC. The chain has TRBV6-2 or TRBV6-3 and TRBJ2-7, with D unresolved. From germline, CDR1 is MNHEY and CDR2 SVGEGT. This CDR3 contains 13 residues. The germline V and J ends were trimmed by 4 bases and 2 bases, with 9 bases remaining between them.

The sample holds a few counts of this clonotype. The rearrangement uses TRBV28 and TRBJ2-1; 13 bases fit TRBD2. Trimming at V came to 2 bases and at J to 3 bases, leaving 7 bases not matched to a gene. Germline CDR1 is MDHEN and CDR2 is SYDVKM. The CDR3 sequence is 18 residues long. CDR3 nucleotides: TGTGCCAGCAGTTTAAAACCGTGGACTAGCGGGAGCTACAATGAGCAGTTCTTC. Translation gives CASSLKPWTSGSYNEQFF.

This clonotype was detected ten times or more. CDR3: CASSLDSGRANEQFF. In DNA, the CDR3 is TGTGCCAGCAGCTTGGATAGCGGGAGAGCAAATGAGCAGTTCTTC. This chain joins TRBV5-5 and TRBJ2-1, with 9 bases identical to TRBD2. J was trimmed by 7 bases and V by 0 bases; bases with no gene match: 5. This CDR3 has 15 residues. Germline values: CDR1 SGHKS, CDR2 YYEKEE (reference sequence). Full variable domain (remainder filled in from reference TRBV5-5 and TRBJ2-1): DAGVTQSPTHLIKTRGQQVTLRCSPISGHKSVSWYQQVLGQGPQFIFQYYEKEERGRGNFPDRFSARQFPNYSSELNVNALLLGDSALYLCASSLDSGRANEQFFGPGTRLTVL.

The V call is TRBV19, the J call TRBJ2-3, with 9 positions matching TRBD2. The CDR3 covers 14 residues. V shed 3 bases and J 8 bases; nucleotides not matched to a gene: 6. The germline gives CDR1 LNHDA, CDR2 SQIVND (reference sequence). CDR3 sequence reads: CASSIPSGAGTQYF. CDR3 DNA: TGTGCCAGTAGTATCCCTAGCGGGGCTGGTACGCAGTATTTT.

This clonotype came up a few times. V is TRBV4-2 and J is TRBJ2-5; the D gene is possibly TRBD2 (5 bases). CDR1 LGHNA and CDR2 YNFKEQ come from the germline V gene. Deletions cut 0 bases from V and 7 bases from J, with 9 bases between. This CDR3 is 13 amino acids long. In DNA, the CDR3 is TGTGCCAGCAGCCAAGAGATTGAGGGGACCCAGTACTTC. Translated: CASSQEIEGTQYF.

This chain links TRBV10-3 with TRBJ2-5; possible D gene TRBD1, 6 bases. Germline values: CDR1 ENHRY, CDR2 SYGVKD. The CDR3 is made up of 17 amino acids. V lost 3 bases to trimming and J lost 1 base, with 18 bases between them. In DNA, the CDR3 is TGTGCCATCAGTGACCGGGACACCTCTTATGTCCAAGAGACCCAGTACTTC. Its protein product is CAISDRDTSYVQETQYF.